Below, one T cell receptor beta chain is given with its context. Its cognate antigen is unknown. The CDR3 sequence is 14 residues long. With 3 bases removed from V and 3 bases from J, the gap between germline ends came to 11 bases. Germline lookup yields CDR1 KGHSH and CDR2 LQKENI. All the patients suffered relapse after autologous stem cell transplantation, and brentuximab vedotin exposure differed. Complete response, partial response or progressive disease was each patient's best response. This sample was taken from a study of PD-1 blockade in classical Hodgkin lymphoma. The assay was immunoSEQ multiplex PCR, and TCRdb's table has in-frame clones only and misses some. The data hold some 150,000 clones, with about 78% observed a single time. General study findings and limits: It was reported that newly diagnosed patients had less baseline TCR diversity than healthy donors. By cycle point C4D1, TCR diversity had risen significantly in CD4+ cells (but not CD8+ cells). Complete responders showed a baseline diversity that resembled the diversity of newly diagnosed patients.

The TCR comes from a human donor with classical Hodgkin lymphoma. Sequenced here: peripheral blood mononuclear cells (PBMCs), sampled before the second cycle of nivolumab. The J gene is TRBJ1-1, the V gene TRBV18, with D possibly matching TRBD1 (5 bases). The chain's CDR3 is CASSPTPGDTEAFF. In DNA, the CDR3 is TGTGCCAGCTCACCGACACCGGGGGACACTGAAGCTTTCTTT.